Included here is one TCR beta chain sequence, with context. Its antigen remains unidentified. Trimming removed 6 bases from V and 8 bases from J, with 10 bases in between. In germline, CDR1 is MDHEN, CDR2 SYDVKM. The CDR3 loop spans 11 amino acids. The sample is drawn from a study of beta chain features in type 1 diabetes. Turning to the study itself: Sorted cells from all samples, numbering approximately 100 million, were examined.

Study-level findings and limits: The study notes PCR might favor shorter templates equally in patients and controls. Type 1 diabetes patients had TCRB CDR3s that were shorter (moderately but significantly so) in all four CD4+ subsets. Using cDNA template may skew counts toward highly expressing activated cells.

All of the isolated RNA was reverse transcribed, so expressed TCRB transcripts were sequenced. TCRdb keeps only in-frame clones here, not all; method: immunoSEQ multiplex PCR. The profile shows approximately 270,000 clones, roughly an eighth of them singletons. In total, each donor contributed a single heparinised blood draw that averaged about 100 mL. The genes are TRBV28 and TRBJ1-2; D is unclear. The sample was naive CD4+ T cells from blood. The TCR sequence derives from a man under 40 with type 1 diabetes. CDR3 in DNA: TGTGCCAGCAGAGAAGCGGAAGGCTACACCTTC. It specifies CASREAEGYTF.